Listed below are T cell receptor beta chains from one sample, sequenced in a study of T cells in tuberculosis. Some clones are missing from TCRdb's copy, which holds only in-frame ones; the method was immunoSEQ multiplex PCR. Here the sample spans 30,000 or so clones, roughly 90% being singletons. What was sequenced was PBMCs. These receptor sequences come from a donor between 10 and 35 years old with latent tuberculosis or without tuberculosis infection. CDR3s include the opening cysteine and the closing phenylalanine or tryptophan. D genes are given only for firm matches. Clone size is stated in some rows and not others, as once, few, many or a class when expanded.

j_call | v_call | d_call | clone_size | cdr3_length | cdr3_nt | cdr3_aa
TRBJ1-1 | TRBV20-1 | . | . | 11 | TGCAGTGGTCCCCTCCCCTTTGAAGCTTTCTTT | CSGPLPFEAFF
TRBJ2-2 | TRBV29-1 | TRBD1 | . | 16 | TGCAGCCCAGAACCCCCACAGGGGGGAAACACCGGGGAGCTGTTTTTT | CSPEPPQGGNTGELFF
TRBJ2-3 | TRBV5-1 | TRBD2 | . | 16 | TGCGCCAGCAGCAGTAGCGGGGGGGCAATCACGGATACGCAGTATTTT | CASSSSGGAITDTQYF
TRBJ1-1 | TRBV7-9 | TRBD1 | . | 16 | TGTGCCAGCAGCCCTGGGGCCGGGACAGGGAACACTGAAGCTTTCTTT | CASSPGAGTGNTEAFF
TRBJ2-3 | TRBV14 | . | . | 15 | TGTGCCAGCAGCCAAGATTCCAGGGGTACAGATACGCAGTATTTT | CASSQDSRGTDTQYF
TRBJ1-4 | TRBV4-3 | . | . | 14 | TGCGCCAGCAGCCAAGACAGGGAGGTCGAAAAACTGTTTTTT | CASSQDREVEKLFF
TRBJ1-6 | TRBV11-2 | . | few | 13 | TGTGCCAGCAGCCCCACCGCCAGTTCACCCCTCCACTTT | CASSPTASSPLHF
TRBJ1-2 | TRBV19 | . | . | 14 | TGTGCCAGTAGTATTGGACAGACACACTATGGCTACACCTTC | CASSIGQTHYGYTF
TRBJ2-3 | TRBV4-1 | TRBD2 | . | 19 | TGCGCCAGCAGCCAAGATCCGGGACTAGCGGGGGGTAGCACAGATACGCAGTATTTT | CASSQDPGLAGGSTDTQYF
TRBJ2-3 | TRBV6-1 | . | . | 14 | TGTGCCAGCAGTGGAGGTGTTGCCACAGATACGCAGTATTTT | CASSGGVATDTQYF
TRBJ1-1 | TRBV9 | . | . | 15 | TGTGCCAGCAGCTCGCGGGACCGTCCGAACACTGAAGCTTTCTTT | CASSSRDRPNTEAFF
TRBJ1-5 | TRBV23-1 | TRBD1 | . | 16 | TGCGCCAGCAGTCAATTACAGGGGGGGCTTAATCAGCCCCAGCATTTT | CASSQLQGGLNQPQHF
TRBJ1-4 | TRBV4-1 | TRBD1 | . | 14 | TGCGCCAGCAGCCAGACAGGGCTTAATGAAAAACTGTTTTTT | CASSQTGLNEKLFF
TRBJ1-1 | TRBV9 | . | . | 13 | TGTGCCAGCAGCGCCCAGGACAGCACTGAAGCTTTCTTT | CASSAQDSTEAFF
TRBJ1-5 | TRBV19 | . | . | 16 | TGTGCCAGTAGTACCCCTCGGGATGGTAGCAATCAGCCCCAGCATTTT | CASSTPRDGSNQPQHF
TRBJ1-4 | TRBV7-9 | . | . | 11 | TGTGCCAGCAGCAGGGGTGAAAAACTGTTTTTT | CASSRGEKLFF
TRBJ2-5 | TRBV5-4 | TRBD2 | . | 17 | TGTGCCAGCAGCTTGGGACTAGCGGGGGGGCCGGAAGAGACCCAGTACTTC | CASSLGLAGGPEETQYF
TRBJ1-6 | TRBV19 | . | . | 15 | TGTGCCAGTAGTATTCCGGCGGCTAATAATTCACCCCTCCACTTT | CASSIPAANNSPLHF
TRBJ2-3 | TRBV7-2 | . | . | 13 | TGTGCCAGCAGCTTAAGCGTCAGCGATACGCAGTATTTT | CASSLSVSDTQYF
TRBJ1-5 | TRBV27 | TRBD1 | . | 16 | TGTGCCAGCAGTTTTGGGACAGGGAGGGACAATCAGCCCCAGCATTTT | CASSFGTGRDNQPQHF
TRBJ1-1 | TRBV7-3 | TRBD1 | . | 15 | TGTGCCAGCAGCCCACAGGGGGGGGCTAACACTGAAGCTTTCTTT | CASSPQGGANTEAFF
TRBJ2-3 | TRBV6-5 | . | . | 13 | TGTGCCAGCAGGGGCTCGAGCACAGATACGCAGTATTTT | CASRGSSTDTQYF
TRBJ1-6 | TRBV7-2 | TRBD1 | . | 15 | TGTGCCAGCAGCTTAGTCGGACAGGCCAATTCACCCCTCCACTTT | CASSLVGQANSPLHF
TRBJ2-6 | TRBV19 | . | . | 14 | TGTGCCAGTAGTATCAGGTCTGGGGCCAACGTCCTGACTTTC | CASSIRSGANVLTF